This T cell receptor beta chain was obtained from a study of blood T cell repertoires in COVID-19. About the study: Samples taken during acute and convalescent COVID-19 were collected in the United States, Italy and Spain. Nucleic acid was either cDNA or gDNA, and it came from T cells, B-cell-depleted T cells, or PBMCs.

This CDR3 region has 14 residues. V was shortened by 3 bases and J by 7 bases, with 15 bases between the two germline ends. Looked up from germline, CDR1 is LNHDA and CDR2 is SQIVND (reference sequence). Original methodology: From reference gene primer amplification, estimates of nucleated cell counts were derived. Repertoires were generated with immunoSEQ multiplex PCR, while TCRdb's copy carries only in-frame clones and drops some. V and J calls and clone size are as listed in that table; D and trimming were resolved from the DNA. The sample shows about 18,000 clones, 70% to 90% of them seen only once.

The receptor comes from a human donor in a cohort sampled during active COVID-19. The chain recombines TRBV19 with TRBJ1-2, with D maybe TRBD1 (5 bases). The specimen was peripheral blood. The CDR3 loop reads CASSIGGSVRGYTF. The CDR3 bases are TGTGCCAGTAGTATTGGGGGGTCGGTTCGTGGCTACACCTTC.